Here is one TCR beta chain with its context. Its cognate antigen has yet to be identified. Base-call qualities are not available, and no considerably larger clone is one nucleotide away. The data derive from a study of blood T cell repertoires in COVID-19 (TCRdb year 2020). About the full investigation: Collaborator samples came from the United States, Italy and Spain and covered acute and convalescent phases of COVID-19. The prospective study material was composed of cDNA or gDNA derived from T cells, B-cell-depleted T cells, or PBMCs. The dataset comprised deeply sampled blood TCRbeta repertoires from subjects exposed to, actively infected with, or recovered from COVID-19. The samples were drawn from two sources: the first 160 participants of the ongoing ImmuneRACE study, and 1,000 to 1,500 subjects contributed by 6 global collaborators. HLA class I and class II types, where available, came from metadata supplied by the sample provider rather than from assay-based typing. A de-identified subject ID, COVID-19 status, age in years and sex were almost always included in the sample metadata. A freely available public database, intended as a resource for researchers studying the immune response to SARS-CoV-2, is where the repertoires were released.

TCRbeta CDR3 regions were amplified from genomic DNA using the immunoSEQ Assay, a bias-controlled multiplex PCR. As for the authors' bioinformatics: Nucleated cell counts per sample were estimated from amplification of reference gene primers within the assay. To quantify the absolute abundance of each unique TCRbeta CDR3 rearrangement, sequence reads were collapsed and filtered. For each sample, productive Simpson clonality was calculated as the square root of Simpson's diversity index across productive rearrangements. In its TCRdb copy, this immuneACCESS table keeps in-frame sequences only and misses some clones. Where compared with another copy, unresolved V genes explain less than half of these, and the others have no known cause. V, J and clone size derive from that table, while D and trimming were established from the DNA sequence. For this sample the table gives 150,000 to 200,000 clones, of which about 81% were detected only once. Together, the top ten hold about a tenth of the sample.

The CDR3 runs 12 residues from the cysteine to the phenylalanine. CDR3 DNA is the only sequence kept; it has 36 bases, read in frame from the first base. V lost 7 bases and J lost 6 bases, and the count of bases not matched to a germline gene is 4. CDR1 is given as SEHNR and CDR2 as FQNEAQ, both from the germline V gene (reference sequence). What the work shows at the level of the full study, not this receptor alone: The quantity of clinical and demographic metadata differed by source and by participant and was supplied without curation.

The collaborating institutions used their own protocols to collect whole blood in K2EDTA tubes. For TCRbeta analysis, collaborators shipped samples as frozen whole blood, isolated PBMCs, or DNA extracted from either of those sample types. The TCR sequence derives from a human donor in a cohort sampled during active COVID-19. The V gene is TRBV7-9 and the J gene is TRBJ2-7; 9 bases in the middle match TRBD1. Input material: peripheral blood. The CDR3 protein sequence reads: CASKLQGAEQYF. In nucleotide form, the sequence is TGTGCCAGCAAACTACAGGGGGCCGAGCAGTACTTC.